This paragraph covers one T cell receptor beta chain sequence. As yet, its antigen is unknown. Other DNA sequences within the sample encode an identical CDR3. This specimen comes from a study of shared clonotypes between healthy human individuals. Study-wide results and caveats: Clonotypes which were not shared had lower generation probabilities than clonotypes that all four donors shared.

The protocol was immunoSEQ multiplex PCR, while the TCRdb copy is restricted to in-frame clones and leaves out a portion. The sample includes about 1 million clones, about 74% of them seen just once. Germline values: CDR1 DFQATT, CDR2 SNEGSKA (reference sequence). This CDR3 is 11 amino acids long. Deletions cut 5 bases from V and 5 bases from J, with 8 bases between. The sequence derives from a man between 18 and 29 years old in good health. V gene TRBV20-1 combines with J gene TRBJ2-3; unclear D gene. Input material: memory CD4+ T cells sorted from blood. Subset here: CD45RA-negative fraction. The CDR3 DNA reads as TGCAGTGCTTCGGGTGGAGATACGCAGTATTTT. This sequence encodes CSASGGDTQYF.